This T cell receptor beta chain was retrieved from a study of cytotoxic CD8 clonotypes in ibrutinib-treated CLL. Whole-study context: Samples averaged roughly 260,000 productive templates and approximately 100,000 productive rearrangements.

Per germline, CDR1 SQVTM and CDR2 ANQGSEA. The CDR3 loop spans 13 amino acids. V lost 6 bases to trimming and J lost 8 bases; unmatched junction nucleotides: 2. Some clones are missing from TCRdb's copy, which holds only in-frame ones; the method was immunoSEQ multiplex PCR. The table shows approximately 80,000 clones, with about 86% occurring only once. As to this clone: Its antigen is unknown.

Study outcomes and limitations: Pretreatment clonality was elevated relative to age-matched healthy donors and paralleled circulating CD8+ T-cell counts.

The sample consisted of PBMCs, taken before ibrutinib treatment. This TCR came from a human donor with chronic lymphocytic leukemia. The V and J genes are TRBV29-1 and TRBJ2-2, with 14 bases aligning to TRBD2. In nucleotides, the CDR3 is TGCAGCGTCGGGACTAGCGGGAGTGGGGAGCTGTTTTTT. Residues: CSVGTSGSGELFF.